The table lists the clone carrying this TCR beta chain with a few counts. As yet, its antigen is unknown. V lost 6 bases and J 3 bases, leaving 7 bases between the germline ends. This CDR3 region has 12 residues. Germline V gene sequence: CDR1 SGHRS, CDR2 YFSETQ. This specimen comes from a study of cytomegalovirus exposure and HLA in healthy donors. Study results and limitations: Cytomegalovirus-associated status was assigned to about 170 TCR beta chains.

The PCR ran on 60 Vbeta and 13 Jbeta primers. Sequencing used immunoSEQ multiplex PCR; TCRdb keeps in-frame clones, though not all of them. Of approximately 75,000 clones listed, 74% were seen once; the top ten hold 8.5% to 14%. The sample comprised PBMCs. The source is a woman aged 55-70 years in good health and CMV-seropositive. This chain links TRBV5-1 with TRBJ2-1; D gene unclear. The CDR3 sequence is CASNRNYNEQFF. CDR3 coding DNA: TGCGCCAGCAACAGAAACTACAATGAGCAGTTCTTC.